This T cell receptor (beta chain) is from a study of metastatic and nonmetastatic thyroid tumors. In the study overall: Repertoires of blood and of tissue (tumor or nodule) from malignant and benign thyroid patients were compared.

This clone was recorded many times. Its cognate antigen is unknown. V shed 3 bases, J shed 6 bases, and the junction held 10 bases outside the gene matches. Germline CDR1 and CDR2: GTSNPN and SVGIG (reference sequence). The CDR3 is 15 amino acids. In the source study's methods: Using the CDR3 differences seen across clinicopathological groups, the authors built a distant-metastasis classifier for papillary thyroid cancer, which was meant to discriminate distant-metastatic patients. TCRdb re-clonotyped the PCR reads through MiXCR. None of the V and J calls come from the authors' own analysis; TCRdb made them. The top ten clones hold 20% to 25% of a sample with roughly 58,000 clones, just over 4% of them seen once. Before thyroid surgery, none of the patients had received any treatment. Study observations and caveats: A significant increase in TCR beta diversity was reportedly seen in malignant thyroid tumors relative to benign nodules, in blood and tumor.

This sequence joins TRBV30 and TRBJ1-1, with 10 nucleotides matching TRBD1. The receptor was isolated from a female donor with papillary thyroid cancer or a benign thyroid nodule (not recorded which). Some clones in this sample may be carry-over from other donors' samples. The source material was blood. The CDR3 sequence is CAWRVGTGDVSEAFF. The CDR3 DNA follows: TGTGCCTGGAGGGTTGGGACAGGGGATGTCTCTGAAGCTTTCTTT.